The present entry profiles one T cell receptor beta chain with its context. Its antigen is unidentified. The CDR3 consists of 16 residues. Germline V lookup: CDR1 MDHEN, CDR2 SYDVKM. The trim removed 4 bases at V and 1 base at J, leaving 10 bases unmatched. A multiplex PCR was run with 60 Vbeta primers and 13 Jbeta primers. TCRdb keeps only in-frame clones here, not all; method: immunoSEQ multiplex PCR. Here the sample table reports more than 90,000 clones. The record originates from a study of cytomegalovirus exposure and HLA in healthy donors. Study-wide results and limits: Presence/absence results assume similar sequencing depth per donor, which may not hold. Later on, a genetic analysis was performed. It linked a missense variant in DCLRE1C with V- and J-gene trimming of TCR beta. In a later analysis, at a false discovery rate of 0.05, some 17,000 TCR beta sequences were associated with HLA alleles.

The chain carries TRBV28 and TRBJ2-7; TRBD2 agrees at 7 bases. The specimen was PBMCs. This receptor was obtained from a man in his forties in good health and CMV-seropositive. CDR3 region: CASSSMGGESSYEQYF. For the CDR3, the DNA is TGTGCCAGCAGTTCAATGGGAGGGGAAAGTTCCTACGAGCAGTACTTC. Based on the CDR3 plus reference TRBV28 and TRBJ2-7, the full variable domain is DVKVTQSSRYLVKRTGEKVFLECVQDMDHENMFWYRQDPGLGLRLIYFSYDVKMKEKGDIPEGYSVSREKKERFSLILESASTNQTSMYLCASSSMGGESSYEQYFGPGTRLTVT.